This paragraph covers one T cell receptor (beta chain) sequence. Its antigen is as yet unknown. This record comes from a study of T cell responses to AZD1222 COVID-19 vaccine. Germline CDR1 and CDR2: SEHNR and FQNEAQ (reference sequence). The CDR3 length is 15 residues. Trimming cost V 3 bases and J 1 base, with 11 bases left between them. Study conclusions and caveats: Of the AZD1222 recipients, only 5 or 6 were seropositive at baseline. There were mostly white British donors and more females than males, and clonal diversity was possibly underestimated.

TCRdb's copy holds only in-frame clones and misses some; the assay was immunoSEQ multiplex PCR. Of 120,000 or so clones listed, less than 95% were seen once; the top ten hold less than 4.5%. The TCR sequence derives from an adult in good health. The sample was peripheral blood, taken on day 0 of MenACWY control vaccination. The V call is TRBV7-9, the J call TRBJ2-3; D not certain. In DNA form, the CDR3 reads TGTGCCAGCAGCTTCGCAGTGGGCCGCACAGATACGCAGTATTTT. Amino acid sequence: CASSFAVGRTDTQYF. Supplemented by reference TRBV7-9 and TRBJ2-3, the full variable domain reads DTGVSQNPRHKITKRGQNVTFRCDPISEHNRLYWYRQTLGQGPEFLTYFQNEAQLEKSRLLSDRFSAERPKGSFSTLEIQRTEQGDSAMYLCASSFAVGRTDTQYFGPGTRLTVL.